Listed below are T cell receptor beta chains from one sample, sequenced in a study of blood T cell repertoires in COVID-19. TCRdb's table, derived via immunoSEQ multiplex PCR, lists solely in-frame clones and lacks some. The table shows approximately 90,000 clones, with more than 65% occurring only once. The sequenced material came from peripheral blood. Source of these receptors: a man between 60 and 70 years old with acute or convalescent COVID-19. CDR3s leave out the opening cysteine and the closing phenylalanine or tryptophan. The order of the fields is J gene, V gene, CDR3 protein.

TRBJ2-1	TRBV23-1	ASSQPRGCIRGEQF
TRBJ2-7	TRBV5-5	ASSLEGLAIYEQY
TRBJ1-4	TRBV5-8	ASSLDRNEKLF
TRBJ1-2	TRBV15	ATSRGGQGGGYT
TRBJ2-1	TRBV7-2	ASSLGAGGWNEQF
TRBJ2-3	TRBV5-6	ASSDRGRGTDTQY
TRBJ1-6	TRBV19	ASSIRGETSPLH
TRBJ1-1	TRBV5-4	ASSLLGGAEVSRTEAF
TRBJ1-2	TRBV30	AWSPPGGAANYGYT
TRBJ1-1	TRBV3-1/TRBV3-2	ASSQDAGYEAF
TRBJ1-4	TRBV4-1	ASSQERRPNEKLF
TRBJ1-1	TRBV6-2/TRBV6-3	ASSTLDRGYTEAF
TRBJ2-2	TRBV9	ASSTQGATGELF